This T cell receptor beta chain was profiled in a study of shared clonotypes between healthy human individuals. This CDR3 has 12 amino acids. V was cut by 7 bases and J by 4 bases, with 10 bases left in between. Germline V gives CDR1 SQVTM, CDR2 ANQGSEA. Genomic DNA of every subset was divided equally among multiple immunoSEQ plates. Under the authors' procedure: ImmunoSEQ only sent back junction sequences with no quality scores, so filtering was done differently. The assay was immunoSEQ multiplex PCR, and TCRdb's table has in-frame clones only and misses some. That table furnishes V, J and clone size, whereas the DNA furnished D and trimming. The sample consists of about 490,000 clones, around 78% of them appearing once. The healthy adult donors were HIV-negative and reported no recent acute infections or vaccinations. All participating donors were Caucasian adults from Nashville, Tennessee.

The TCR was taken from a woman aged 40 to 50 in good health. Some clones in this sample may be carry-over from other donors' samples. Sequenced input: PBMCs. The genes are TRBV29-1 and TRBJ1-4; D is perhaps TRBD1 (5 bases). The CDR3 here is CSGRDSNEKLFF. Written as DNA, the CDR3 is TGCAGCGGACGAGACAGTAATGAAAAACTGTTTTTT.